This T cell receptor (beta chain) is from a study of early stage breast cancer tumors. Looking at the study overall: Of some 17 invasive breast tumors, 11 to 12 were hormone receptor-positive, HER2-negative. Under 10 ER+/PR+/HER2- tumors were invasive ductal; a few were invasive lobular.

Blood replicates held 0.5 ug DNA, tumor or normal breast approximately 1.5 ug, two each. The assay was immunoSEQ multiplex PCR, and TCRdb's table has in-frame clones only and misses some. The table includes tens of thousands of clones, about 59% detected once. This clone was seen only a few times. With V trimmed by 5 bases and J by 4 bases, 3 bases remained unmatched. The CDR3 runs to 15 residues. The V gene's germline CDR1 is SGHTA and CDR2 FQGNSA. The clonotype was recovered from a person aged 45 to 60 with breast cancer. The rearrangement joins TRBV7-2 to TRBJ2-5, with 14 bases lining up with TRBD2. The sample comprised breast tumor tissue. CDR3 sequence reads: CASSPGTSGRETQYF. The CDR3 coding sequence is TGTGCCAGCAGCCCGGGGACTAGCGGGAGAGAGACCCAGTACTTC.